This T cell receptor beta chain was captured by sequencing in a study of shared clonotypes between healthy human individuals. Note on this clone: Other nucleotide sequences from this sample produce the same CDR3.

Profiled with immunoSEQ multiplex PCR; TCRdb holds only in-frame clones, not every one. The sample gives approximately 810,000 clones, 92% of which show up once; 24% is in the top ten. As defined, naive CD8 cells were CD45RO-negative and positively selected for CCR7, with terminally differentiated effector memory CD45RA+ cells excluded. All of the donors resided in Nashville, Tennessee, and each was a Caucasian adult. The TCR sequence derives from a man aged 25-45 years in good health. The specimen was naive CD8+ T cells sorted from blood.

The CDR3 loop is CASSQRTGNYEQYF. The CDR3 DNA reads as TGCGCCAGCAGCCAACGGACAGGAAACTACGAGCAGTACTTC. This chain joins TRBV4-3 and TRBJ2-7, with 7 bases matching TRBD1. J was trimmed by 3 bases and V by 2 bases; bases with no gene match: 4. This CDR3 has 14 amino acids. The germline V gene has CDR1 LGHNA and CDR2 YSLEER.